Relative to its sample, the clone carrying this TCR beta chain is medium-sized. This CDR3 is 15 amino acids long. Germline V CDR1 and CDR2: MDHEN, SYDVKM. The ends were cut back, 4 bases at V and 0 bases at J, with 12 bases in the middle. The source of the sample is a study of PD-L1 blockade in urothelial cancer. In the study overall: The patients first took atezolizumab in the mid-2010s, receiving 1,200 mg intravenously every 3 weeks.

The data were produced by immunoSEQ multiplex PCR, yet TCRdb's version contains in-frame clones alone and is incomplete. The profile shows about 35,000 clones, roughly 82% of them singletons. The time point was: peripheral blood 6 weeks after treatment start. For each patient, 1 to 8 samples were obtained, pretreatment and on-treatment. The J gene is TRBJ1-1, the V gene TRBV28; no firm D call. This TCR was recovered from a man aged 40-55 years with urothelial cancer. The starting material was PBMCs, obtained around atezolizumab (anti-PD-L1) treatment. The CDR3 is CASSSPGPMNTEAFF. The CDR3 DNA follows: TGTGCCAGCAGTTCCCCTGGCCCAATGAACACTGAAGCTTTCTTT.